This T cell receptor beta chain was captured in a study of blood T cell repertoires in COVID-19 (dated by TCRdb to 2020 to 2021). General notes on the study: Samples covering the acute and convalescent phases of COVID-19 were provided by collaborators in the United States, Italy and Spain. The sample metadata nearly always contained a de-identified subject ID, COVID-19 status, age in years and sex. The material from the prospective study consisted of cDNA or gDNA derived from T cells, B-cell-depleted T cells, or PBMCs. Samples were obtained from the ongoing ImmuneRACE study (first 160 participants) and from about 1,300 subjects provided by 6 global collaborators. The repertoires were released in a freely available public database meant as a resource for research on the immune response to SARS-CoV-2. Where available, HLA class I and class II types were taken from metadata supplied by the sample provider and were not determined by assay-based typing. Deeply sampled blood TCRbeta repertoires from subjects exposed to, actively infected with, or recovered from COVID-19 were included in the dataset.

Enrolling through a virtual design, the prospective study's participants ranged in age from roughly 18 to 89 years and lived across 20 to 25 United States geographic areas. To assign participants to cohorts, the prospective study relied on clinical history that participants themselves reported in a screening survey and a study questionnaire. Recovered participants in ImmuneRACE Cohort 3 were defined as having two consecutive negative NP/OP PCR tests, clearance from a healthcare professional, or resolution of symptoms. Each participant in the prospective study had whole blood, serum and a nasopharyngeal or oropharyngeal swab collected by mobile phlebotomists. Over a roughly 2-month period, participants in the prospective study had the option of providing additional blood draws and questionnaires. Blood samples from the prospective study were shipped frozen or at room temperature prior to DNA extraction.

The immunoSEQ Assay, a bias-controlled multiplex PCR, was used to amplify TCRbeta CDR3 regions from genomic DNA. Per the original workflow: Nucleated cell counts per sample were estimated from amplification of reference gene primers within the assay. To quantify the absolute abundance of each unique TCRbeta CDR3 rearrangement, sequence reads were collapsed and filtered. For each sample, productive Simpson clonality was calculated as the square root of Simpson's diversity index over productive rearrangements. Imported from immuneACCESS, the table was reduced by TCRdb to in-frame sequences with V and J called. These copies leave out some clones; in studies compared against another copy, an unresolved V gene accounts for under half, and the cause of the remainder is not known. V and J calls and clone size are those listed in that table; D and trimming were worked out from the DNA. This sample comprises some 390,000 clones, under 90% of them detected only once. The ten largest clones capture approximately 1.5% of the sample.

Broad study findings and their caveats: How much clinical and demographic metadata was included differed by source and by participant, and the metadata was provided uncurated.

The CDR3 sequence holds 13 residues, the cysteine and phenylalanine included. The entry retains the CDR3 DNA only, 39 bases that are in frame from base 1. Trimming takes 8 bases off V and 7 bases off J; junction bases not matched to a gene: 7. According to the germline V gene (reference sequence), CDR1 reads SEHNR and CDR2 reads FQNEAQ. Of note for this clone: The clone's antigen remains unknown. Nothing much larger sits one base from this clone, and base qualities are not available.

The sequence joins TRBV7-9 to TRBJ2-1; the central 8 bases match TRBD2. The specimen was PBMCs or T cells enriched from blood (not recorded which). The TCR comes from a woman aged 25-40 years who had recovered from COVID-19. The DNA sequence reads TGTGCCAGCGGGGGACTAGTTGAGAATGAGCAGTTCTTC. Its protein is CASGGLVENEQFF.